Given below is one T cell receptor (beta chain) in context. CDR3 length equals 14 residues. J was trimmed by 6 bases and V by 2 bases; bases with no gene match: 3. CDR1 and CDR2 from the germline V gene are WSHSY and SAAADI. The data derive from a study of T cell responses to AZD1222 COVID-19 vaccine. Using immunoSEQ multiplex PCR, the repertoire was profiled, and TCRdb retains in-frame clones only, with some absent. The profile shows under 100,000 clones, 89% of them singletons. The chain carries TRBV10-2 and TRBJ1-5; 8 bases align to TRBD1. The sequence derives from an adult who received the AZD1222 COVID-19 vaccine. Sequences were derived from peripheral blood, sampled 28 days after the second AZD1222 dose. This chain's CDR3 is CASSEDRGAQPQHF. The CDR3 bases are TGCGCCAGCAGTGAGGACAGGGGTGCTCAGCCCCAGCATTTT.